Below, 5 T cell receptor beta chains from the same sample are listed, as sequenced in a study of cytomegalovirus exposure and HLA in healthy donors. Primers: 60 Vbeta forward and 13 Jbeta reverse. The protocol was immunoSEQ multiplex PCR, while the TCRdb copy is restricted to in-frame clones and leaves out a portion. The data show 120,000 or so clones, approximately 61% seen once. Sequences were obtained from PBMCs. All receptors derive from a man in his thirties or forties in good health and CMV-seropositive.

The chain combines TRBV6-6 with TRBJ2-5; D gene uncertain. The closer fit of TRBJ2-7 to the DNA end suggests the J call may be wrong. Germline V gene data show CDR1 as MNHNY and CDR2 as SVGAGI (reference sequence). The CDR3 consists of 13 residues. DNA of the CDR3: TGTGCCAGCAGTTACTCAGCCAGACTCGAGCAGTACTTC. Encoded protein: CASSYSARLEQYF.

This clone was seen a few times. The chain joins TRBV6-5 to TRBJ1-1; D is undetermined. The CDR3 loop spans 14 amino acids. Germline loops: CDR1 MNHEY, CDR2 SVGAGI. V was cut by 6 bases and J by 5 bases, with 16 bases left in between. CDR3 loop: CASSPDERVTEAFF. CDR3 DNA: TGTGCCAGCAGCCCCGATGAGAGAGTGACTGAAGCTTTCTTT.

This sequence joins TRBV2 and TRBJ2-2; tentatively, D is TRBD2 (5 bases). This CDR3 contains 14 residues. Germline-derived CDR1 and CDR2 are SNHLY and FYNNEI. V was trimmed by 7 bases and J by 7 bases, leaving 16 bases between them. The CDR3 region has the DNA TGTGCCAGCACTTTGCTCCCTAGCCTCGGGGAGCTGTTTTTT. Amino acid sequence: CASTLLPSLGELFF.

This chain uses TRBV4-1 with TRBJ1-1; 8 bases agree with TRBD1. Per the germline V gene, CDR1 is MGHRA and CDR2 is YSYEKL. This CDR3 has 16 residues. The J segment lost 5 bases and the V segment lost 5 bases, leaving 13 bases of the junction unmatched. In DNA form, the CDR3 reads TGCGCCAGCAGCTCAGTTGGGGACAGGTATCGGACTGAAGCTTTCTTT. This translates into CASSSVGDRYRTEAFF.

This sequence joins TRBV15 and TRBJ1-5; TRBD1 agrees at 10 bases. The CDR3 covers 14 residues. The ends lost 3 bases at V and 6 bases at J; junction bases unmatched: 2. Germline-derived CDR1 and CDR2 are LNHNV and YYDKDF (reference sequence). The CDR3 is CATSRDRGIQPQHF. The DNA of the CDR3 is TGTGCCACCAGCAGGGACAGGGGGATTCAGCCCCAGCATTTT.